The 26 T cell receptor beta chains below all came from one sample that was sequenced in a study of CD8 T cells in Susac syndrome. With random hexamers, roughly 0.45 to 1 ug RNA was reverse transcribed. TCRdb ran MiXCR on the immunoSEQ multiplex PCR reads and lists one entry per CDR3 protein. The sample contains about 120,000 distinct CDR3 sequences, 92% of which appear only once. The sequencing sample was made of CD8+ T cells from PBMCs. These receptors were obtained from a human donor in good health.

This chain uses TRBV19 with TRBJ2-3, with D unresolved. Germline assignment: CDR1 LNHDA and CDR2 SQIVND (reference sequence). Trimming removed 6 bases from V and 6 bases from J, with 13 bases in between. This CDR3 is built from 13 residues. CDR3 DNA: TGTGCCAGTAGCGGACGGAATGAGGATACGCAGTATTTT. It encodes CASSGRNEDTQYF.

The chain uses TRBV7-2 and TRBJ2-1; D remains unclear. V was trimmed by 8 bases and J by 8 bases, leaving 7 bases between them. This CDR3 spans 10 amino acids. Germline V gene sequence: CDR1 SGHTA, CDR2 FQGNSA. In DNA form, the CDR3 reads TGTGCCAGCCGAAGGGATGAGCAGTTCTTC. Its protein product is CASRRDEQFF.

This clonotype was detected only once. V usage is TRBV7-3 and J usage is TRBJ1-6; the D gene is possibly TRBD1 (6 bases). CDR1 and CDR2 from the germline V gene are SGHTA and FQGTGA. Between the trimmed V and J ends, which lost 4 bases and 4 bases, there was a span of 11 bases. The CDR3 runs 15 residues. CDR3: CASSSGTTYNSPLHF. In DNA, the CDR3 is TGTGCCAGCAGCTCCGGGACAACTTATAATTCACCCCTCCACTTT.

The chain uses TRBV29-1 and TRBJ2-1; 12 bases fit TRBD2. This CDR3 region has 17 residues. Trimming took 2 bases from V and 5 from J; bases not matched to a gene: 10. Per the germline V gene, CDR1 is SQVTM and CDR2 is ANQGSEA. The CDR3 sequence: CSVERLAGVKVHNEQFF. In DNA form, the CDR3 reads TGCAGCGTTGAAAGACTAGCGGGAGTCAAAGTCCACAATGAGCAGTTCTTC.

CDR3 region: CASSRAGGYEQYF. CDR3 DNA: TGTGCCAGCAGCCGTGCCGGCGGGTACGAGCAGTACTTC. The chain recombines TRBV11-2 with TRBJ2-7; D is possibly TRBD2 (5 bases). V lost 5 bases and J lost 4, with 12 bases in between. This CDR3 is 13 amino acids long. Germline V lookup: CDR1 SGHAT, CDR2 FQNNGV.

The V call is TRBV18, the J call TRBJ1-5, with D unresolved. This CDR3 region has 16 residues. Germline CDR1 KGHSH, CDR2 LQKENI. The germline V and J ends were trimmed by 4 bases and 2 bases, with 15 bases remaining between them. As DNA, the CDR3 is TGTGCCAGCTCACGGGAGGGTCGTGTCGGCAATCAGCCCCAGCATTTT. Translated: CASSREGRVGNQPQHF. The variable domain in full, with the rest retrieved from reference TRBV18 and TRBJ1-5, is NAGVMQNPRHLVRRRGQEARLRCSPMKGHSHVYWYRQLPEEGLKFMVYLQKENIIDESGMPKERFSAEFPKEGPSILRIQQVVRGDSAAYFCASSREGRVGNQPQHFGDGTRLSIL.

The V and J genes are TRBV7-3 and TRBJ2-1, with D possibly called TRBD1 or TRBD2 (5 bases each). Germline values: CDR1 SGHTA, CDR2 FQGTGA. V was pared by 5 bases and J by 13 bases, with 18 bases between. The CDR3 runs to 13 residues. Written as DNA, the CDR3 is TGTGCCAGCAGCCGGGGCCTAACCCTCGAACAGTTCTTC. Translation: CASSRGLTLEQFF.

The chain employs TRBV5-4 and TRBJ2-1, with D uncertain. V dropped 3 bases and J dropped 8 bases, with 18 bases sitting between them. CDR1 is SGHNT, CDR2 YYREEE, per germline (reference sequence). The CDR3 extends over 15 amino acids. CDR3 amino acids: CASSSQATDLYEQFF. The CDR3 bases are TGTGCCAGCAGCTCCCAAGCCACAGATCTATATGAGCAGTTCTTC.

This clonotype came up a few times. V is TRBV12-3 or TRBV12-4 and J is TRBJ2-7, with a possible D match to TRBD1 (5 bases). The V and J ends lost 3 bases and 6 bases respectively, with 12 bases between them. The length of the CDR3 is 13 residues. This CDR3 is CASSLQGMGEQYF. The CDR3 DNA is TGTGCCAGCAGTTTGCAGGGAATGGGCGAGCAGTACTTC.

V usage is TRBV20-1 and J usage is TRBJ2-3, with D maybe TRBD2 (6 bases). The ends were cut back, 6 bases at V and 0 bases at J, with 19 bases in the middle. Germline loops: CDR1 DFQATT, CDR2 SNEGSKA (reference sequence). CDR3 size: 16 residues. The CDR3 sequence is CSAETRGRFSTDTQYF. DNA for the CDR3: TGCAGTGCCGAAACCCGGGGGAGGTTTAGCACAGATACGCAGTATTTT.

A remark on this clonotype: At one boundary the junction diverges from the germline segment, which might be a read error. The chain recombines TRBV7-7 with TRBJ2-2, with D possibly TRBD1 on 5 matching bases. Germline CDR1 reads SSHAT; CDR2 reads FNYEAQ (reference sequence). The CDR3 has 14 amino acids. This chain's CDR3 is CASTPRVDTGELFF. DNA of the CDR3: TGTGCTAGCACCCCCAGGGTCGACACCGGGGAGCTGTTTTTT.

This clonotype was counted a few times. V and J are TRBV3-1 and TRBJ2-5; D is uncertain. Trimming took off 0 bases at V and 11 bases at J, with 7 bases between the two ends. Germline loops: CDR1 LGHDT, CDR2 YNNKEL (reference sequence). The length of the CDR3 is 11 residues. The CDR3 loop is CASSQERTQYF. DNA of the CDR3: TGTGCCAGCAGCCAAGAAAGGACGCAGTACTTC.

This clonotype has just one count. The chain has TRBV20-1 and TRBJ1-1; a possible D gene is TRBD1 (5 bases). V was shortened by 5 bases and J by 5 bases, with 15 bases between the two germline ends. The CDR3 has 13 residues. CDR1 is DFQATT and CDR2 is SNEGSKA in the germline V gene (reference sequence). CDR3 nucleotides: TGCAGTGCTCCCTGGGGCAGGTGGACTGAAGCTTTCTTT. It is translated as CSAPWGRWTEAFF.

This clonotype was observed a single time. The V call is TRBV5-6, the J call TRBJ2-5; D is undetermined. Trimming stripped 4 bases from V and 0 bases from J, with 13 bases between. CDR3 length: 15 residues. Germline V gene lookup returns CDR1 SGHDT and CDR2 YYEEEE. The CDR3 sequence is CASSGFNTNQETQYF. The CDR3 DNA reads as TGTGCCAGCAGCGGGTTCAACACCAACCAAGAGACCCAGTACTTC.

The CDR3 reads CSARSGVSSQEQYF. CDR3 coding DNA: TGCAGTGCTAGAAGCGGGGTTTCGTCTCAGGAGCAGTACTTC. This chain joins TRBV20-1 and TRBJ2-7, with 7 bases matching TRBD2. V lost 2 bases, J lost 7 bases, and 11 bases stayed unmatched. This CDR3 comprises 14 residues. Germline V lookup: CDR1 DFQATT, CDR2 SNEGSKA (reference sequence).

For the CDR3, the DNA is TGCAGTGCCGCCCGGGGTCGCGAGGAGCAGTTCTTC. This gives the protein CSAARGREEQFF. The chain uses TRBV20-1 and TRBJ2-1; tentative D call: TRBD2 (5 bases). CDR3 length: 12 residues. Germline-derived CDR1 and CDR2 are DFQATT and SNEGSKA (reference sequence). The V and J ends lost 6 bases and 10 bases respectively, with 16 bases between them.

This clonotype was observed a single time. The V and J genes are TRBV5-1 and TRBJ2-4; 11 bases match TRBD2. The J segment lost 1 base and the V segment lost 0 bases, leaving 3 bases of the junction unmatched. Germline V gives CDR1 SGHRS, CDR2 YFSETQ. CDR3 length: 17 amino acids. The CDR3 nucleotides are TGCGCCAGCAGCTTGGAGATAGCGGGGGGGGCCAAAAACATTCAGTACTTC. Translated: CASSLEIAGGAKNIQYF.

The chain has TRBV7-2 and TRBJ1-2, with a weak D call TRBD1 (5 bases). V dropped 6 bases and J dropped 10 bases, with 18 bases sitting between them. Germline CDR1 and CDR2: SGHTA and FQGNSA. The CDR3 has 13 residues. CDR3 sequence reads: CASRRGTERYYTF. The DNA for the CDR3 is TGTGCCAGCAGGCGAGGGACGGAGAGGTACTACACCTTC.

This clonotype appeared a single time. The chain joins TRBV9 to TRBJ2-7; no definite D call. The CDR3 runs 15 residues. Per the germline V gene, CDR1 is SGDLS and CDR2 is YYNGEE. Trimming left V 0 bases short and J 3 bases short, with 13 bases between. CDR3 coding DNA: TGTGCCAGCAGCGTAGCCTTATGGCAATTCTACGAGCAGTACTTC. Its translation: CASSVALWQFYEQYF.

The sample holds one count of this clonotype. The rearrangement links TRBV2 to TRBJ1-5; 7 bases fit TRBD1. From germline, CDR1 is SNHLY and CDR2 FYNNEI. With V trimmed by 5 bases and J by 1 base, 8 bases remained unmatched. This CDR3 region has 16 residues. CDR3 sequence (DNA): TGTGCCAGCAGTCCCAGCAGGGGGACCAGCAATCAGCCCCAGCATTTT. It encodes CASSPSRGTSNQPQHF.

The chain joins TRBV15 to TRBJ1-1; D is ambiguous. CDR3 size: 12 residues. V lost 3 bases, J lost 1 base, and 3 bases lay in between. Germline CDR1 LNHNV, CDR2 YYDKDF (reference sequence). CDR3 nucleotide sequence: TGTGCCACCAGCAGGCAGAACACTGAAGCTTTCTTT. It yields the protein CATSRQNTEAFF.

V is TRBV27 and J is TRBJ2-7; 7 bases agree with TRBD1. V trimming: 4 bases; J trimming: 5 bases; junction bases outside the gene matches: 11. Germline CDR1 is MNHEY and CDR2 is SMNVEV (reference sequence). The length of the CDR3 is 15 residues. CDR3 bases: TGTGCCAGCAGTTGGCCCGACAGGGCCGTCCACGAGCAGTACTTC. Amino acid sequence: CASSWPDRAVHEQYF.

The chain is built from TRBV19 and TRBJ2-1; 14 bases match TRBD2. CDR3 size: 16 residues. The germline CDR1 and CDR2 sequences are LNHDA and SQIVND (reference sequence). The V and J ends lost 3 bases and 8 bases, in that order; junction bases with no gene match: 6. The CDR3 DNA reads as TGTGCCAGTAGTATGGGACTAGCGGGAGAAGGGTATGAGCAGTTCTTC. It specifies CASSMGLAGEGYEQFF.

This chain joins TRBV5-1 and TRBJ2-7; a weak D match, TRBD1 (6 bases). The CDR3 contains 14 residues. CDR1 is SGHRS, CDR2 YFSETQ, per germline. The germline V and J ends were trimmed by 0 bases and 3 bases, with 10 bases remaining between them. The CDR3 spells CASSLVQGNYEQYF. The CDR3 bases are TGCGCCAGCAGCTTGGTCCAGGGGAACTACGAGCAGTACTTC.

The chain is built from TRBV29-1 and TRBJ2-7; 10 bases map to TRBD2. CDR3 length: 14 residues. J gave up 5 bases and V 4 bases, and 8 bases lay outside the gene matches. Germline CDR1 is SQVTM and CDR2 is ANQGSEA. The DNA of the CDR3 is TGCAGCGTTGGGACCAGCGGGAGGGCCGACGAGCAGTACTTC. Protein product: CSVGTSGRADEQYF.

V usage is TRBV5-1 and J usage is TRBJ2-2; D gene unclear. CDR1 and CDR2 (germline): SGHRS, YFSETQ. The CDR3 is 12 amino acids. V lost 3 bases to trimming and J lost 1 base, with 1 base between them. The CDR3 nucleotides read TGCGCCAGCAGCTGGAACACCGGGGAGCTGTTTTTT. The encoded protein is CASSWNTGELFF. The full variable domain, in which reference TRBV5-1 and TRBJ2-2 provide the parts outside the CDR3, is KAGVTQTPRYLIKTRGQQVTLSCSPISGHRSVSWYQQTPGQGLQFLFEYFSETQRNKGNFPGRFSGRQFSNSRSEMNVSTLELGDSALYLCASSWNTGELFFGEGSRLTVL.